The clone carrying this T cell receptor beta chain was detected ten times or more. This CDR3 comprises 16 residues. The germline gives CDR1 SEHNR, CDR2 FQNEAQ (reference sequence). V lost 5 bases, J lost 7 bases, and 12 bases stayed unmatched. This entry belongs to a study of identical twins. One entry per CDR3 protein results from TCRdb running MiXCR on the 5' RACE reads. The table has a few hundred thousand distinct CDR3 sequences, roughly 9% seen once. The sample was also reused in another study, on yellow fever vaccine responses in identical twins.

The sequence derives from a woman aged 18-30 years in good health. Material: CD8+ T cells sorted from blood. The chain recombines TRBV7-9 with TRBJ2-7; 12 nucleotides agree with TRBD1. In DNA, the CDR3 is TGTGCCAGCAGCCCTCAAGAGGGACAGGGGGCGCGAGAGCAGTACTTC. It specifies CASSPQEGQGAREQYF.